This record looks at one T cell receptor (beta chain) sequence and its context. The target antigen is unknown. Repertoires were generated with immunoSEQ multiplex PCR, while TCRdb's copy carries only in-frame clones and drops some. The repertoire consists of about 81,000 clones, with 90% occurring once and the leading ten covering 8.5% to 9.5%. The CDR3 loop spans 17 amino acids. The germline V gene has CDR1 LGHNA and CDR2 YSLEER. The V and J ends lost 0 bases and 4 bases respectively, with 17 bases between them. This entry comes from a study of PD-L1 blockade in urothelial cancer. Turning to the study itself: About 85% of the 29 patients were men whose urothelial cancer was bladder-origin. The researchers analyzed blood 3 weeks (second dose) and 6 weeks after treatment start. Reported median T cell count for blood samples was around 140,000. Study observations and caveats: By 3 weeks, tumor-associated blood clones had expanded more in durable-benefit patients.

This chain links TRBV4-3 with TRBJ2-3; D is possibly TRBD2 (7 bases). Sequences were derived from PBMCs, sampled around atezolizumab (anti-PD-L1) treatment. The sequence came from a man aged 55 to 70 with urothelial cancer. The CDR3 protein is CASSQDLVRGAADTQYF. For the CDR3, the DNA is TGCGCCAGCAGCCAAGATTTGGTACGGGGGGCAGCAGATACGCAGTATTTT.